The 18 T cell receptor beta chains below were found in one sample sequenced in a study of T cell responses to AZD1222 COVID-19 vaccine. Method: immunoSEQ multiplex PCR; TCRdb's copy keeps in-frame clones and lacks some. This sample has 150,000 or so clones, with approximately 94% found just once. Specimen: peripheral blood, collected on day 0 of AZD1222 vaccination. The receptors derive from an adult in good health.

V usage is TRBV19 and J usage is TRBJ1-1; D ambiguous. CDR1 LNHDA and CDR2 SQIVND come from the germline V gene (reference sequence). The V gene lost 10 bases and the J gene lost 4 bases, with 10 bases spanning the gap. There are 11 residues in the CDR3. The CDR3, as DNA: TGTGCCACTGTAGCAGGCACTGAAGCTTTCTTT. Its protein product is CATVAGTEAFF.

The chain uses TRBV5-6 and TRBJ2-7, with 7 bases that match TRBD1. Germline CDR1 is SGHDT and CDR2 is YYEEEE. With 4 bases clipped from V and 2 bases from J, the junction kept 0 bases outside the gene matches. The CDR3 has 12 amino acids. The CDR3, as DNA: TGTGCCAGCAGCGGACAGGCCTACGAGCAGTACTTC. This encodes CASSGQAYEQYF.

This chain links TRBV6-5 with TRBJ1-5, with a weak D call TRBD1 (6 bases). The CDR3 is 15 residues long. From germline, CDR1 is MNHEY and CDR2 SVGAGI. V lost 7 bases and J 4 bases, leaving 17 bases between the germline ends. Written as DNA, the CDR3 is TGTGCCAGCAAGGGAGTAGGGGGGGTAAATCAGCCCCAGCATTTT. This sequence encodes CASKGVGGVNQPQHF.

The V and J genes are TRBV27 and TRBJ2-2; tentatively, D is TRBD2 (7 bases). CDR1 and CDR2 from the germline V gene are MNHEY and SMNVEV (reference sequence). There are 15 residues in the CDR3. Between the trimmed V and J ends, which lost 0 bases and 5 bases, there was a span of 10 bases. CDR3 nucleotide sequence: TGTGCCAGCAGTTTATCGAAGGGGGGGACCGGGGAGCTGTTTTTT. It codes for CASSLSKGGTGELFF.

CDR3 loop: CASNDSPQNYGYTF. The CDR3 DNA follows: TGTGCCAGTAATGACAGCCCTCAGAACTATGGCTACACCTTC. The genes are TRBV19 and TRBJ1-2, with a tentative D call TRBD1 (5 bases). CDR1 LNHDA and CDR2 SQIVND come from the germline V gene (reference sequence). Trimming removed 7 bases from V and 2 bases from J, with 14 bases in between. The CDR3 sequence is 14 residues long.

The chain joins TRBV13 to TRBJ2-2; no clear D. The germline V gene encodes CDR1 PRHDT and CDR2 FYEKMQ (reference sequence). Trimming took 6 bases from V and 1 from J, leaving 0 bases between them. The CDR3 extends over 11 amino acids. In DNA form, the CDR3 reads TGTGCCAGCAGGAACACCGGGGAGCTGTTTTTT. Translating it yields CASRNTGELFF.

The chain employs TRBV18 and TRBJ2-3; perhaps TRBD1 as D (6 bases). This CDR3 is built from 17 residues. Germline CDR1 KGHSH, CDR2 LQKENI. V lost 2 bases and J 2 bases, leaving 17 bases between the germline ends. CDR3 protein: CASSPYEAGAHTDTQYF. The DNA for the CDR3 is TGTGCCAGCTCACCATATGAGGCAGGGGCTCACACAGATACGCAGTATTTT.

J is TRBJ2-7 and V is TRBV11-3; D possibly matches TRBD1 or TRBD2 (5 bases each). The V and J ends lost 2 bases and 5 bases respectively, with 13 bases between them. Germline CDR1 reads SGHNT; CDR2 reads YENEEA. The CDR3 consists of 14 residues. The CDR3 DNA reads TGTGCCAGCAGCTTACGGGGCGCAGGTCACGAGCAGTACTTC. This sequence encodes CASSLRGAGHEQYF.

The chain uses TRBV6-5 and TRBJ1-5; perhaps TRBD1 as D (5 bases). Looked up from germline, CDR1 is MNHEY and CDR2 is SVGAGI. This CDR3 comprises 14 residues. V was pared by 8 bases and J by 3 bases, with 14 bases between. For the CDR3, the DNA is TGTGCCAGCGCGGGGGTCCAGCCCAATCAGCCCCAGCATTTT. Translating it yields CASAGVQPNQPQHF.

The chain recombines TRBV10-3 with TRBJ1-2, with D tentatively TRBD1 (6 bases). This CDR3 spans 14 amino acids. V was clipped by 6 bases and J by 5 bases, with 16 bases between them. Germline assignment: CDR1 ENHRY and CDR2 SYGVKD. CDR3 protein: CAIRGERGSYGYTF. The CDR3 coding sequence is TGTGCCATCAGGGGAGAAAGGGGGTCTTATGGCTACACCTTC.

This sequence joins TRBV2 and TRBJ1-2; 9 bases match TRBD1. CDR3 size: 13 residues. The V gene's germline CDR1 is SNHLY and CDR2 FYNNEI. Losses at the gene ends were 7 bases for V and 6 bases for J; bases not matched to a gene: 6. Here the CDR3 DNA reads TGTGCCAGCAAAAGGGGACAGGGAGATGGCTACACCTTC. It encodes CASKRGQGDGYTF.

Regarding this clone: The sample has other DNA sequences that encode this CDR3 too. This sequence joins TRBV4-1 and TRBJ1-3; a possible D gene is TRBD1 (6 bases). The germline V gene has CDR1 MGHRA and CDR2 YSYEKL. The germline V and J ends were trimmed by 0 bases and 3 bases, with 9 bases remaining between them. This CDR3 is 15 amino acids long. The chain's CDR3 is CASSQDRGGGNTIYF. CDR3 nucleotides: TGCGCCAGCAGCCAAGACAGGGGAGGTGGAAACACCATATATTTT.

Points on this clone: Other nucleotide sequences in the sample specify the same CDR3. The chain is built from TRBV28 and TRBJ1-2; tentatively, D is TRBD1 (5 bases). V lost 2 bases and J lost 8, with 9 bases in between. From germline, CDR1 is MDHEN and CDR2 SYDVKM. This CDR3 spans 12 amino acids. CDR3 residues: CASSLEGLGYTF. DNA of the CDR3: TGTGCCAGCAGTTTAGAGGGGTTGGGCTACACCTTC.

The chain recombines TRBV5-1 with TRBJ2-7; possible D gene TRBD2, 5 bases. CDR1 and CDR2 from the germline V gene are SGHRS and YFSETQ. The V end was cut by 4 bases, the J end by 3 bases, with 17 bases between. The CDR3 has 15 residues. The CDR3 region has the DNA TGCGCCAGCAGCCCGGAACCGGGATCCCACTACGAGCAGTACTTC. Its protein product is CASSPEPGSHYEQYF.

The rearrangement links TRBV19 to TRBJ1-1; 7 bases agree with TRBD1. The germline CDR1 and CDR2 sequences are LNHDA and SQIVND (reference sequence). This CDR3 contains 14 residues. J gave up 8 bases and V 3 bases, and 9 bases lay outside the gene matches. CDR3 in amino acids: CASSIPGTVKEAFF. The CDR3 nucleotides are TGTGCCAGTAGTATTCCCGGGACAGTCAAGGAAGCTTTCTTT.

The CDR3 loop is CASSRHLAYYEQYF. The CDR3 bases are TGTGCCAGCAGTCGGCATCTAGCGTACTACGAGCAGTACTTC. The rearrangement uses TRBV6-4 and TRBJ2-7; TRBD2 is a possible D gene (6 bases). CDR3 length equals 14 residues. The V end was cut by 5 bases, the J end by 3 bases, with 14 bases between. The germline gives CDR1 MRHNA, CDR2 SNTAGT.

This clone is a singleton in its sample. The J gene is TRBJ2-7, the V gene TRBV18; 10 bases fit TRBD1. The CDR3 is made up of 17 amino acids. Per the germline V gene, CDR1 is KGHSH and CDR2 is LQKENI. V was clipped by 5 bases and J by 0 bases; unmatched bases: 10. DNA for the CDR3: TGTGCCAGCTCAAGCCGGGACAGGGGAGTTCCCTCCTACGAGCAGTACTTC. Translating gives CASSSRDRGVPSYEQYF.

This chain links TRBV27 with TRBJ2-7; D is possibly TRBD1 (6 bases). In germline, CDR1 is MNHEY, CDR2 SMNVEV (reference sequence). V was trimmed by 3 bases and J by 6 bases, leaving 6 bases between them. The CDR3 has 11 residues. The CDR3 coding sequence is TGTGCCAGCAGTTTGGGGGCCGAGCAGTACTTC. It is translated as CASSLGAEQYF.